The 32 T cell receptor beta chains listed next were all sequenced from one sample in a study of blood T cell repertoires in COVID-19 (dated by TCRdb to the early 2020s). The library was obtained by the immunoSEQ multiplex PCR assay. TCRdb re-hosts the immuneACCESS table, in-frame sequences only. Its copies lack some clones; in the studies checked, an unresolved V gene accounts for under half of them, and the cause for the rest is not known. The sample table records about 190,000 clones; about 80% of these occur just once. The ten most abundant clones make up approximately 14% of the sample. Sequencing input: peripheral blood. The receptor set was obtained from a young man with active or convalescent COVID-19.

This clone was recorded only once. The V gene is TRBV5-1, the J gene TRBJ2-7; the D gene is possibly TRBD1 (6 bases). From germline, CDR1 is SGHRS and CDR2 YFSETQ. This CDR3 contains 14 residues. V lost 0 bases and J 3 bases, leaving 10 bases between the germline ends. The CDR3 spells CASSLAGTFYEQYF. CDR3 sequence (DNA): TGCGCCAGCAGCTTGGCCGGGACATTCTACGAGCAGTACTTC. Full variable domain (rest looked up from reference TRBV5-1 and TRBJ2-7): KAGVTQTPRYLIKTRGQQVTLSCSPISGHRSVSWYQQTPGQGLQFLFEYFSETQRNKGNFPGRFSGRQFSNSRSEMNVSTLELGDSALYLCASSLAGTFYEQYFGPGTRLTVT.

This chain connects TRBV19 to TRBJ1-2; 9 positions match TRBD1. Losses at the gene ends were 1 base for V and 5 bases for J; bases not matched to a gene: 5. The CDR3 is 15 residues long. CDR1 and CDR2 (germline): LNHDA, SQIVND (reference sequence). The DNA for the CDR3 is TGTGCCAGTAGTATAGTCCACAGGGGGCTGTATGGCTACACCTTC. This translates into CASSIVHRGLYGYTF.

CDR3 amino acids: CASSDKDTVGNQPQHF. In nucleotides, the CDR3 is TGCGCCAGCAGTGACAAGGACACGGTTGGCAATCAGCCCCAGCATTTT. V is TRBV10-1 and J is TRBJ1-5; D is perhaps TRBD1 (5 bases). From germline, CDR1 is WNHNN and CDR2 SYGVQD (reference sequence). The CDR3 spans 16 residues. V was cut by 3 bases and J by 2 bases, with 14 bases left in between.

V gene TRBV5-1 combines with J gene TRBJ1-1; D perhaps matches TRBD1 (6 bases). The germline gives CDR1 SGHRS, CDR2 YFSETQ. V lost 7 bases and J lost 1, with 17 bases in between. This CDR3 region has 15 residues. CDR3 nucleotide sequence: TGCGCCAGCTCCCGCGGGGAGGGGGGGAACACTGAAGCTTTCTTT. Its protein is CASSRGEGGNTEAFF.

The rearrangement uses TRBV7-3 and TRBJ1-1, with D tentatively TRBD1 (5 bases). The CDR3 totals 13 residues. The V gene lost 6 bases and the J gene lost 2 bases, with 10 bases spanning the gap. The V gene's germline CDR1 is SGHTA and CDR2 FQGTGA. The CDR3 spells CASRQGLNTEAFF. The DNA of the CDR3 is TGTGCCAGCAGGCAGGGTCTCAACACTGAAGCTTTCTTT.

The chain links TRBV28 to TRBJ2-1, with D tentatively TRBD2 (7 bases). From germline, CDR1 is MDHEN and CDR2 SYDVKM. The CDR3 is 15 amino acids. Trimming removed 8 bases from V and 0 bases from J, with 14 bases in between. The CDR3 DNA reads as TGTGCCAGCCTAGGGGGGGATAGCTCCTACAATGAGCAGTTCTTC. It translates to CASLGGDSSYNEQFF. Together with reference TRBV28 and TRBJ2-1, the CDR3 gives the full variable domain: DVKVTQSSRYLVKRTGEKVFLECVQDMDHENMFWYRQDPGLGLRLIYFSYDVKMKEKGDIPEGYSVSREKKERFSLILESASTNQTSMYLCASLGGDSSYNEQFFGPGTRLTVL.

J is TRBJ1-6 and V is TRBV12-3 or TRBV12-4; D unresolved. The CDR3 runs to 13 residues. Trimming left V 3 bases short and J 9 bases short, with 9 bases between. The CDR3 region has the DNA TGTGCCAGCAGTTTCCAACGGGGTTCACCCCTCCACTTT. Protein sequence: CASSFQRGSPLHF.

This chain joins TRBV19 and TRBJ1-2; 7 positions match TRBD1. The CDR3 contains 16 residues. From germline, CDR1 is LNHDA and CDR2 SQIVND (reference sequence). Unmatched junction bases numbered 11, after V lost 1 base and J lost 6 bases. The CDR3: CASSIARNEGAHGYTF. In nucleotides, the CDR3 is TGTGCCAGTAGTATAGCACGTAATGAGGGGGCGCATGGCTACACCTTC.

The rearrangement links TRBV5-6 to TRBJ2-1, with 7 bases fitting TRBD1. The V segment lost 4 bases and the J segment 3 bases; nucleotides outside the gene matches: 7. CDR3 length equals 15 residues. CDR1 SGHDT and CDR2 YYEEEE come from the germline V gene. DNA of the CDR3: TGTGCCAGCAGCGACCGACAGGGTGGCTACAATGAGCAGTTCTTC. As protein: CASSDRQGGYNEQFF.

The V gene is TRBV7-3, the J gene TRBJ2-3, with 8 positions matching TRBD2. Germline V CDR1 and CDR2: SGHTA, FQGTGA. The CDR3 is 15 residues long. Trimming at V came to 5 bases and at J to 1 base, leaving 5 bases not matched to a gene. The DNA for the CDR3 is TGTGCCAGCAGCGAGCGGGGGTCTGGCACAGATACGCAGTATTTT. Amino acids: CASSERGSGTDTQYF.

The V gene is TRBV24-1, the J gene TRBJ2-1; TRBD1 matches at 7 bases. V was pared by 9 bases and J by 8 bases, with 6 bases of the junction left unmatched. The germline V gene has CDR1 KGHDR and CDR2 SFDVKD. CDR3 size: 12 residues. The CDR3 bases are TGTGCCACCCAGGGGGAGCGCTATGAGCAGTTCTTC. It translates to CATQGERYEQFF.

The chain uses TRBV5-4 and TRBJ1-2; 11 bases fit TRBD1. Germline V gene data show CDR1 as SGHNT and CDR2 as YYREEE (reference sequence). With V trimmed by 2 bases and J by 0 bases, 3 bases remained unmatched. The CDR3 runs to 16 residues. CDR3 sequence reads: CASSLPGQGANYGYTF. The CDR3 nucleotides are TGTGCCAGCAGCTTACCGGGACAGGGGGCTAACTATGGCTACACCTTC.

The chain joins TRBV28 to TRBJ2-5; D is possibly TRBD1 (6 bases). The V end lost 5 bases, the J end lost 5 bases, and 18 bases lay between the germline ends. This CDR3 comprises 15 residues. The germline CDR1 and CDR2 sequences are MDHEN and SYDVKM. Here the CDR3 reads CASSPVEQGLETQYF. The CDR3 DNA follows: TGTGCCAGCAGTCCCGTCGAACAGGGCTTGGAGACCCAGTACTTC.

The CDR3 protein is CASSGAGNQPQHF. The CDR3 nucleotides are TGTGCCAGCTCAGGGGCAGGGAATCAGCCCCAGCATTTT. This chain joins TRBV5-4 and TRBJ1-5, with TRBD1 as a possible D gene (6 bases). CDR1 and CDR2 (germline): SGHNT, YYREEE (reference sequence). CDR3 length: 13 residues. Trimming shortened V by 7 bases and J by 4 bases, and 12 bases separated the two germline ends.

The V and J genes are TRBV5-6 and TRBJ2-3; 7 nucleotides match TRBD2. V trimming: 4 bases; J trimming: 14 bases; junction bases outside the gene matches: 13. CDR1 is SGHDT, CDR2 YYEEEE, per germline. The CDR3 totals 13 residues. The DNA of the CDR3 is TGTGCCAGCAGCGATTGGGGGAGGGTCAGCCGGTATTTT. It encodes CASSDWGRVSRYF.

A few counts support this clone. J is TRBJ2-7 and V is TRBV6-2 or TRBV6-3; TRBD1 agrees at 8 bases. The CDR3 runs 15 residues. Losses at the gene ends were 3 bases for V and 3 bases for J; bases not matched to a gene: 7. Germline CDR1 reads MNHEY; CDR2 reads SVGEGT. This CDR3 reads CASSYSGTGFYEQYV. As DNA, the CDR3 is TGTGCCAGCAGTTATTCTGGGACAGGCTTCTACGAGCAGTACGTC.

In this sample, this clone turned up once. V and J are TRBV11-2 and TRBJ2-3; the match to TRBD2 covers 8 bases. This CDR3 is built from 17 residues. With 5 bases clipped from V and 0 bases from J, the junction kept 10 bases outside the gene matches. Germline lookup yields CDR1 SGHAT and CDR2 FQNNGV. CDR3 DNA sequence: TGTGCCAGCAGCGACGGACTAGCAAAAACTAGCACAGATACGCAGTATTTT. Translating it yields CASSDGLAKTSTDTQYF.

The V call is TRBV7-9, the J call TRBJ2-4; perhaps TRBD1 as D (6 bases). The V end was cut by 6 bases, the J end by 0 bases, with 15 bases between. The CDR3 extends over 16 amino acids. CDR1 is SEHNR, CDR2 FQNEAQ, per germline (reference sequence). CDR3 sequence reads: CASSSRGVGAKNIQYF. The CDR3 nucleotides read TGTGCCAGCAGTTCCAGGGGCGTAGGAGCCAAAAACATTCAGTACTTC.

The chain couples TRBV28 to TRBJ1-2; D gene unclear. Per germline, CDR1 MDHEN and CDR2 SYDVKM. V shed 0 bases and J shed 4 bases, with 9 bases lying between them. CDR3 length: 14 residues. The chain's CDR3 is CASSLWDFTYGYTF. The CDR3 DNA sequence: TGTGCCAGCAGTTTATGGGACTTTACCTATGGCTACACCTTC.

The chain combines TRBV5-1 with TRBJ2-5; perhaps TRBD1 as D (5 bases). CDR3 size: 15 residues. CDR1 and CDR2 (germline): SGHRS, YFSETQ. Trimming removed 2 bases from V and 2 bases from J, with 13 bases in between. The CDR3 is CASSFNRYPQETQYF. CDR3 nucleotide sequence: TGCGCCAGCAGCTTCAACAGGTACCCTCAAGAGACCCAGTACTTC.

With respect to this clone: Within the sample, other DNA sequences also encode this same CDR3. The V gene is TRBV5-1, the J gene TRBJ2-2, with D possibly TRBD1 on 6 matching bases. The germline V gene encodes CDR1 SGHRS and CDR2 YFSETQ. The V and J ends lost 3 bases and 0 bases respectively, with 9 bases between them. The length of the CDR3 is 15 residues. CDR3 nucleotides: TGCGCCAGCAGCTCCGGGACACCGAACACCGGGGAGCTGTTTTTT. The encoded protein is CASSSGTPNTGELFF.

The CDR3 sequence: CASSGQGALTEAFF. CDR3 sequence (DNA): TGTGCCAGCAGCGGTCAGGGGGCACTCACTGAAGCTTTCTTT. The chain recombines TRBV7-9 with TRBJ1-1; 8 positions match TRBD1. The V gene's germline CDR1 is SEHNR and CDR2 FQNEAQ (reference sequence). The CDR3 sequence is 14 residues long. J was trimmed by 4 bases and V by 5 bases; bases with no gene match: 6.

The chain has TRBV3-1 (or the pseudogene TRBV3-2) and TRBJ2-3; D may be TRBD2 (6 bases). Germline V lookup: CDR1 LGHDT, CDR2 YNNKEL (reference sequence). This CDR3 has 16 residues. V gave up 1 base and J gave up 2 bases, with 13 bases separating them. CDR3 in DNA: TGTGCCAGCAGCCAAGTCGGTAGCGGCTCCACAGATACGCAGTATTTT. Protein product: CASSQVGSGSTDTQYF.

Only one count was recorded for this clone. The CDR3 here is CASSIRFVGPVGGELFF. The DNA for the CDR3 is TGTGCCAGTAGTATACGCTTCGTGGGGCCGGTGGGCGGGGAGCTGTTTTTT. The J gene is TRBJ2-2, the V gene TRBV19; TRBD1 is a possible D gene (5 bases). The V gene's germline CDR1 is LNHDA and CDR2 SQIVND (reference sequence). With 2 bases removed from V and 7 bases from J, the gap between germline ends came to 20 bases. CDR3 size: 17 residues.

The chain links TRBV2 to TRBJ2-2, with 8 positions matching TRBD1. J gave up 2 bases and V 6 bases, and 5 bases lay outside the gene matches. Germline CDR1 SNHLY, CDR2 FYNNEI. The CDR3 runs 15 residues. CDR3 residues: CASREQGVNTGELFF. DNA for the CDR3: TGTGCCAGCAGGGAACAGGGGGTAAACACCGGGGAGCTGTTTTTT. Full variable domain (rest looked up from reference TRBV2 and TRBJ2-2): EPEVTQTPSHQVTQMGQEVILRCVPISNHLYFYWYRQILGQKVEFLVSFYNNEISEKSEIFDDQFSVERPDGSNFTLKIRSTKLEDSAMYFCASREQGVNTGELFFGEGSRLTVL.

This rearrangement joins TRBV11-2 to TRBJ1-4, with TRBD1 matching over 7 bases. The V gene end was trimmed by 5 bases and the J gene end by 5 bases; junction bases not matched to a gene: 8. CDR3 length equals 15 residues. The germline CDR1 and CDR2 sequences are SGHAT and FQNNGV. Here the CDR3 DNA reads TGTGCCAGCAGCCCCACCGGGACAGTGAATGAAAAACTGTTTTTT. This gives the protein CASSPTGTVNEKLFF.

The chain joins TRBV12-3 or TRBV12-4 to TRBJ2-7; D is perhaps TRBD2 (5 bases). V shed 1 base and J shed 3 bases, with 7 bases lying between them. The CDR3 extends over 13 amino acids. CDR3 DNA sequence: TGTGCCAGCAGTTTAGGGACTGTCTACGAGCAGTACTTC. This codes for CASSLGTVYEQYF.

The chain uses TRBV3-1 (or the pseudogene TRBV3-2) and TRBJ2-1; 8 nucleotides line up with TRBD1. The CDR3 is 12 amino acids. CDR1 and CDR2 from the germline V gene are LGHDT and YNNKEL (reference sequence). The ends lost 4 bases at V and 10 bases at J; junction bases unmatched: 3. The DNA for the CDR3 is TGTGCCAGCAGCCGGACAGGGTTCGAGCAGTTCTTC. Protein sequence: CASSRTGFEQFF.

For the CDR3, the DNA is TGTGCCAGTAGTAGGGGACAGGGCAACTCACCCCTCCACTTT. It translates to CASSRGQGNSPLHF. The rearrangement uses TRBV19 and TRBJ1-6; TRBD1 agrees at 9 bases. This CDR3 region has 14 residues. The V segment lost 4 bases and the J segment 10 bases; nucleotides outside the gene matches: 5. Germline loops: CDR1 LNHDA, CDR2 SQIVND (reference sequence).

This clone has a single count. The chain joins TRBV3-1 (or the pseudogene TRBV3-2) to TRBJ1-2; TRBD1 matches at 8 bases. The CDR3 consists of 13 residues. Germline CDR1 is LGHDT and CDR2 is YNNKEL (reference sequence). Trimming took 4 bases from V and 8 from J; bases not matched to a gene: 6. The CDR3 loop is CASSRTGGWGYTF. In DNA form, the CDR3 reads TGTGCCAGCAGCCGCACAGGGGGATGGGGCTACACCTTC.

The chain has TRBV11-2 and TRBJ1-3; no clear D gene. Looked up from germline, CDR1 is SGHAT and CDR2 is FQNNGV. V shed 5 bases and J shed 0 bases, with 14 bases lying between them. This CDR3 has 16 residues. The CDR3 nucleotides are TGTGCCAGCAGCCACCTCGGGAGTAGCTCTGGAAACACCATATATTTT. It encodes CASSHLGSSSGNTIYF.

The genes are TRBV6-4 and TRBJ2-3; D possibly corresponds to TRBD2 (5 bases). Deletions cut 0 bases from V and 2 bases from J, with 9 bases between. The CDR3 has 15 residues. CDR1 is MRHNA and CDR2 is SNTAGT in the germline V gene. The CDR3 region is CASSDSIATTDTQYF. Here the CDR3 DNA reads TGTGCCAGCAGTGACTCGATAGCGACCACAGATACGCAGTATTTT.